The sequence of this T cell receptor (beta chain) was determined in a study of cytomegalovirus exposure and HLA in healthy donors. Whole-study findings and limits: Fewer N-insertions (relative to the approximately 670-donor mean) were reportedly seen in an Asian-associated ancestry cluster in a later analysis. For most TCR beta V segments, an earlier analysis put the productive rate at about 87% or about 30% of the time.

CDR3 length: 13 amino acids. Germline V lookup: CDR1 MNHEY, CDR2 SMNVEV (reference sequence). V was pared by 7 bases and J by 0 bases, with 9 bases between. Primers for the PCR totalled 60 Vbeta and 13 Jbeta. Sequenced by immunoSEQ multiplex PCR; TCRdb stores in-frame clones only, minus some. The sample has about 110,000 clones; roughly 15% are singletons. Only a few counts were recorded for this clone. The antigen is unknown. Sequenced sample: PBMCs. The TCR originated in a female donor in good health and CMV-seronegative. V usage is TRBV27 and J usage is TRBJ1-1; D gene uncertain. In nucleotides, the CDR3 is TGTGCCAGCACACGGGGATTGAACACTGAAGCTTTCTTT. It codes for CASTRGLNTEAFF.